These 5 T cell receptor beta chains originate from one sample sequenced in a study of T cell responses to AZD1222 COVID-19 vaccine (dated by TCRdb to the early 2020s). Library method: the immunoSEQ multiplex PCR assay. Entries here come from immuneACCESS through TCRdb and include only in-frame sequences with V and J called. Some clones fail to appear in such tables; in the studies checked, an unresolved V gene covers under half of the shortfall, and the cause of the remainder is unknown. For this sample there are 150,000 to 250,000 clones; approximately 93% appear just once. Together, the top ten hold 3.4% of the sample. The label giving this sample's time point can be read as: about 28 days (+/-7) after the second vaccine dose. The source material was peripheral blood, sampled 28 days after the second AZD1222 dose. These receptors all come from an adult who received the AZD1222 COVID-19 vaccine.

The chain joins TRBV5-6 to TRBJ2-3; possibly TRBD2 for D (5 bases). The germline V gene encodes CDR1 SGHDT and CDR2 YYEEEE. V lost 1 base to trimming and J lost 3 bases, with 21 bases between them. CDR3 length: 18 amino acids. The CDR3 coding sequence is TGTGCCAGCAGCTTGAGGCGGTCGGGATGGGGAAAAACAGATACGCAGTATTTT. It translates to CASSLRRSGWGKTDTQYF.

The V call is TRBV11-3, the J call TRBJ1-1; D call uncertain. Per the germline V gene, CDR1 is SGHNT and CDR2 is YENEEA. V lost 6 bases, J lost 0 bases, and 14 bases lay in between. This CDR3 region has 15 residues. CDR3 in amino acids: CASSYFGEMNTEAFF. The CDR3 DNA is TGTGCCAGCAGTTACTTCGGAGAGATGAACACTGAAGCTTTCTTT. Looking up the rest from reference TRBV11-3 and TRBJ1-1 gives the full variable domain: EAGVVQSPRYKIIEKKQPVAFWCNPISGHNTLYWYLQNLGQGPELLIRYENEEAVDDSQLPKDRFSAERLKGVDSTLKIQPAELGDSAVYLCASSYFGEMNTEAFFGQGTRLTVV.

The rearrangement joins TRBV2 to TRBJ1-5, with D uncertain. The germline V and J ends were trimmed by 2 bases and 4 bases, with 9 bases remaining between them. Germline values: CDR1 SNHLY, CDR2 FYNNEI. The CDR3 extends over 14 amino acids. CDR3 DNA: TGTGCCAGCAGTGAAAGGGCAGTTAATCAGCCCCAGCATTTT. Translation gives CASSERAVNQPQHF.

The genes are TRBV29-1 and TRBJ1-5; D gene uncertain. The V gene lost 4 bases and the J gene lost 2 bases, with 15 bases spanning the gap. Germline CDR1 and CDR2: SQVTM and ANQGSEA. This CDR3 is 15 amino acids long. This chain's CDR3 is CSVVDKGSGNQPQHF. CDR3 DNA sequence: TGCAGCGTTGTAGATAAGGGATCGGGCAATCAGCCCCAGCATTTT.

This clone was recorded only once. The chain links TRBV11-2 to TRBJ2-6, with D uncertain. The germline gives CDR1 SGHAT, CDR2 FQNNGV. Deletions cut 5 bases from V and 0 bases from J, with 20 bases between. This CDR3 has 19 residues. CDR3: CASSQGGDYRYSGANVLTF. The CDR3 region has the DNA TGTGCCAGCAGCCAAGGCGGCGATTATCGGTACTCTGGGGCCAACGTCCTGACTTTC.